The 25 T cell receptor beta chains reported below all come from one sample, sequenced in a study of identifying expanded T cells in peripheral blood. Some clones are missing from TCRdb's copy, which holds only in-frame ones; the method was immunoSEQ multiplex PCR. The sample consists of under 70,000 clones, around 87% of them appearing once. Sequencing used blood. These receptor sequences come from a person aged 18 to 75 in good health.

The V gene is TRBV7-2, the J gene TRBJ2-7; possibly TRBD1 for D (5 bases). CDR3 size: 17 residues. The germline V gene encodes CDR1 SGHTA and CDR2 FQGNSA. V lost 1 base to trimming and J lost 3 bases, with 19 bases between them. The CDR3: CASSLVVTGLLYYEQYF. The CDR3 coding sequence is TGTGCCAGCAGCTTAGTCGTCACAGGCCTACTTTACTACGAGCAGTACTTC. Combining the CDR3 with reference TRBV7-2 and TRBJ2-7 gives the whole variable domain GAGVSQSPSNKVTEKGKDVELRCDPISGHTALYWYRQSLGQGLEFLIYFQGNSAPDKSGLPSDRFSAERTGGSVSTLTIQRTQQEDSAVYLCASSLVVTGLLYYEQYFGPGTRLTVT.

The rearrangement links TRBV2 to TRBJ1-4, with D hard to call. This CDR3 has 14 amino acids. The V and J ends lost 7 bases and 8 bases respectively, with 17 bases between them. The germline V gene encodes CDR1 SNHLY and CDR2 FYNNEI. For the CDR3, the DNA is TGTGCCAGCACCCGAGTCCCTCGGGCCGAAAAACTGTTTTTT. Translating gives CASTRVPRAEKLFF.

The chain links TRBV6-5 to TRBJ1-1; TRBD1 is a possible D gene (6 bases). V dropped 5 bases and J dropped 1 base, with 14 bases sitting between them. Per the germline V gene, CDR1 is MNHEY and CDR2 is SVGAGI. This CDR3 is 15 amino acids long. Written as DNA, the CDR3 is TGTGCCAGCAGTAGGGGGGCAGGATGGAACACTGAAGCTTTCTTT. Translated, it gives CASSRGAGWNTEAFF.

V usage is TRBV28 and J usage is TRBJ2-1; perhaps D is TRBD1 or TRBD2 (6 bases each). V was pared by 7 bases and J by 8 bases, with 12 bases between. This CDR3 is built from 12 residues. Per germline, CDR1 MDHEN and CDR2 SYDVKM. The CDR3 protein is CASTSGAHEQFF. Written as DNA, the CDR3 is TGTGCCAGCACGTCGGGGGCCCATGAGCAGTTCTTC.

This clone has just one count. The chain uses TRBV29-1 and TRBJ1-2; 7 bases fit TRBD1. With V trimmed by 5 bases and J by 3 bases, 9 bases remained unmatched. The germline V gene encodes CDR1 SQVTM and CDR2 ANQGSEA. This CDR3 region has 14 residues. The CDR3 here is CSVSTGYGDYGYTF. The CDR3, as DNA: TGCAGCGTTTCGACAGGGTACGGGGACTATGGCTACACCTTC.

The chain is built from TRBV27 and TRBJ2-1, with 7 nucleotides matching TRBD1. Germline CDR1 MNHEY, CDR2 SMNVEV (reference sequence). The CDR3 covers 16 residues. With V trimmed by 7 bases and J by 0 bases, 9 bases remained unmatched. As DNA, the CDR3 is TGTGCCAGCAATGACAGGGAACCGAGCTCCTACAATGAGCAGTTCTTC. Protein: CASNDREPSSYNEQFF.

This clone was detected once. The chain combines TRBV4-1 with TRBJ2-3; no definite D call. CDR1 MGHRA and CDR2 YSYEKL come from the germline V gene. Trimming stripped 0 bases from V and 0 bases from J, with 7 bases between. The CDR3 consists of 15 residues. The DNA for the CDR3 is TGCGCCAGCAGCCAAGATCAGTTTAGCACAGATACGCAGTATTTT. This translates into CASSQDQFSTDTQYF.

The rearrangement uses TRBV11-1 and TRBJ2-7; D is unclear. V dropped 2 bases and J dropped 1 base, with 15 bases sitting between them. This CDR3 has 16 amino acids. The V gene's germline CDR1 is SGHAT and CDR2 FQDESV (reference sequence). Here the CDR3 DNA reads TGTGCCAGCAGCTTAAATGAGGACGGTCTTTCCTACGAGCAGTACTTC. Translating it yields CASSLNEDGLSYEQYF. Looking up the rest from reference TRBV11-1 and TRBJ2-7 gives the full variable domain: EAEVAQSPRYKITEKSQAVAFWCDPISGHATLYWYRQILGQGPELLVQFQDESVVDDSQLPKDRFSAERLKGVDSTLKIQPAELGDSAMYLCASSLNEDGLSYEQYFGPGTRLTVT.

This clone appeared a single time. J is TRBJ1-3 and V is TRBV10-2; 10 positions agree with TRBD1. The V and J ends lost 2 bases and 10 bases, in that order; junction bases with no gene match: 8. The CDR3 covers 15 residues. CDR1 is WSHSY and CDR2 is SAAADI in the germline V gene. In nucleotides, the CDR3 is TGCGCCAGCAGTGAGACGGGACAGGGGTTTGATACCATATATTTT. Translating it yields CASSETGQGFDTIYF.

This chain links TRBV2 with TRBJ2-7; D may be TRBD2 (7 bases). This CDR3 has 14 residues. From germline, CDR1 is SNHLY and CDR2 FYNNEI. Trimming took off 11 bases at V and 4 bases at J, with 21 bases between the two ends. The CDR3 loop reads CALQGGGSRYEQYF. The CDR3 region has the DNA TGTGCCTTGCAAGGGGGGGGTTCCCGATACGAGCAGTACTTC.

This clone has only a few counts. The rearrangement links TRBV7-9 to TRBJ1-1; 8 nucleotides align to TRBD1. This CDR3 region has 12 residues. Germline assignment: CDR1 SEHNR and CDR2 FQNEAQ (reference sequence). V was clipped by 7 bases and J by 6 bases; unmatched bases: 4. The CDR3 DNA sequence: TGTGCCAGCATCGAACAGGGGGCTGAAGCTTTCTTT. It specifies CASIEQGAEAFF.

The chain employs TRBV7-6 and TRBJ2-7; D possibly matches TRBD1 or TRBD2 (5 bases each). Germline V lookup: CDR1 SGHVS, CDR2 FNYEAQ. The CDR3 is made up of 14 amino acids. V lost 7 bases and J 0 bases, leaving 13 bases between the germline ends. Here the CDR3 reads CASTHRDGSYEQYF. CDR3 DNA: TGTGCCAGCACCCACCGGGACGGCTCCTACGAGCAGTACTTC.

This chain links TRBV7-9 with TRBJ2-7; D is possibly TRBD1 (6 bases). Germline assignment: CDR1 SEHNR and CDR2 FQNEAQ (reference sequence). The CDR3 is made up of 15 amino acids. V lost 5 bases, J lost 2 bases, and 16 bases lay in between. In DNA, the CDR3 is TGTGCCAGCAGCCCGACGACAGGTCAAACCTACGAGCAGTACTTC. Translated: CASSPTTGQTYEQYF.

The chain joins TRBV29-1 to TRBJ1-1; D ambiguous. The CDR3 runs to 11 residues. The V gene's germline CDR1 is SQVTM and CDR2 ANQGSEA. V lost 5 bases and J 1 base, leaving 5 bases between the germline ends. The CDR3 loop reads CSVWGNTEAFF. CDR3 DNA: TGCAGCGTTTGGGGGAACACTGAAGCTTTCTTT.

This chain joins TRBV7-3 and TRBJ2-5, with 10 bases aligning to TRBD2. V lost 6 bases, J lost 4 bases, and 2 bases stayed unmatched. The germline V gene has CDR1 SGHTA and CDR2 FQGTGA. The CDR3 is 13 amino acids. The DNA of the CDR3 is TGTGCCAGCAGTTTAGCGGGAGGAGAGACCCAGTACTTC. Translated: CASSLAGGETQYF.

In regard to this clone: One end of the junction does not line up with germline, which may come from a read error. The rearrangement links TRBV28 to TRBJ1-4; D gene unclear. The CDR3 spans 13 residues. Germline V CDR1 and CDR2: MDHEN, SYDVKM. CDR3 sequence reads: CASTYQAPGPFVF. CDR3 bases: TGTGCCAGTACCTACCAAGCCCCCGGACCCTTCGTTTTT.

CDR3 region: CASKRRGYYEQYF. The CDR3 bases are TGTGCCAGCAAGCGTCGGGGGTACTACGAGCAGTACTTC. This chain connects TRBV28 to TRBJ2-7; a weak D match, TRBD2 (6 bases). The ends were cut back, 7 bases at V and 3 bases at J, with 13 bases in the middle. Per germline, CDR1 MDHEN and CDR2 SYDVKM. The CDR3 extends over 13 amino acids.

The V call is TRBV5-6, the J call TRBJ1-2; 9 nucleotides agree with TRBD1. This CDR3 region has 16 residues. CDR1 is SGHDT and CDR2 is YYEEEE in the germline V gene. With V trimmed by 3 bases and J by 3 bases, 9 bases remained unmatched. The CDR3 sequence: CASSSIGDRVHYGYTF. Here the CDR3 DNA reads TGTGCCAGCAGCTCGATAGGGGACAGGGTCCACTATGGCTACACCTTC.

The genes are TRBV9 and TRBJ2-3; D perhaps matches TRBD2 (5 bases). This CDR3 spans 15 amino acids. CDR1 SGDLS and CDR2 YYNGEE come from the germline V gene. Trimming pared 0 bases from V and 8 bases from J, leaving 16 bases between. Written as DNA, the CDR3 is TGTGCCAGCAGCGTAGATGGGAGCTCCGTCGGTACGCAGTATTTT. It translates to CASSVDGSSVGTQYF.

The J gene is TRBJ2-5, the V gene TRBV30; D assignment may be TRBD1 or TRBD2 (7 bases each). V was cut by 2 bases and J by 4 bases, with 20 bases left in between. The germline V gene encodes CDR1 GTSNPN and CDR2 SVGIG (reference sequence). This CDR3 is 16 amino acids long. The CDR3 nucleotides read TGTGCCTGGAGTTCCCTCGCGGGGAGGGGGCGAGAGACCCAGTACTTC. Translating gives CAWSSLAGRGRETQYF.

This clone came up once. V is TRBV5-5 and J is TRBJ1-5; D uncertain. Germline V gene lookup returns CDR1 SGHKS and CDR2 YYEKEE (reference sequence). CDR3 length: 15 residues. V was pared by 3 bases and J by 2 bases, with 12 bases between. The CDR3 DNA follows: TGTGCCAGCAGCTGGAACAGAGATGGCAATCAGCCCCAGCATTTT. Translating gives CASSWNRDGNQPQHF.

The CDR3 DNA reads TGTGCCAGCAGCTTGTCGCACTCCTACGAGCAGTACTTC. Translation gives CASSLSHSYEQYF. The V call is TRBV7-9, the J call TRBJ2-7, with no clear D. Trimming took 3 bases from V and 0 from J, leaving 6 bases between them. The CDR3 contains 13 residues. Germline lookup yields CDR1 SEHNR and CDR2 FQNEAQ (reference sequence).

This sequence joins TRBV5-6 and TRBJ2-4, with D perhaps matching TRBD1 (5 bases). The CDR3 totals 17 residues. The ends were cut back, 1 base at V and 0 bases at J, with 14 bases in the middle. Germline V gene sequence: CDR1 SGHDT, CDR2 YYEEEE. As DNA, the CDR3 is TGTGCCAGCAGCTTGTGGGGCTTACGACTAGCCAAAAACATTCAGTACTTC. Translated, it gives CASSLWGLRLAKNIQYF.

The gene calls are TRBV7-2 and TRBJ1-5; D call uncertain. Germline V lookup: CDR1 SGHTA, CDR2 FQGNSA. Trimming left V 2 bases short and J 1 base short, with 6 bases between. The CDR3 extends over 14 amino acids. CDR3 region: CASSLSYSNQPQHF. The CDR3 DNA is TGTGCCAGCAGCTTATCGTACAGCAATCAGCCCCAGCATTTT.

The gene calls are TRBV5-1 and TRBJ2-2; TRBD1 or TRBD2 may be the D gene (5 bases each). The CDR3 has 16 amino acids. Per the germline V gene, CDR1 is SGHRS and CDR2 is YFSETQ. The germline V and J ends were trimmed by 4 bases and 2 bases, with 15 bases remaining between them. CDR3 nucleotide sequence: TGCGCCAGCAGCCGGGACGGAAGATTCAACACCGGGGAGCTGTTTTTT. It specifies CASSRDGRFNTGELFF.